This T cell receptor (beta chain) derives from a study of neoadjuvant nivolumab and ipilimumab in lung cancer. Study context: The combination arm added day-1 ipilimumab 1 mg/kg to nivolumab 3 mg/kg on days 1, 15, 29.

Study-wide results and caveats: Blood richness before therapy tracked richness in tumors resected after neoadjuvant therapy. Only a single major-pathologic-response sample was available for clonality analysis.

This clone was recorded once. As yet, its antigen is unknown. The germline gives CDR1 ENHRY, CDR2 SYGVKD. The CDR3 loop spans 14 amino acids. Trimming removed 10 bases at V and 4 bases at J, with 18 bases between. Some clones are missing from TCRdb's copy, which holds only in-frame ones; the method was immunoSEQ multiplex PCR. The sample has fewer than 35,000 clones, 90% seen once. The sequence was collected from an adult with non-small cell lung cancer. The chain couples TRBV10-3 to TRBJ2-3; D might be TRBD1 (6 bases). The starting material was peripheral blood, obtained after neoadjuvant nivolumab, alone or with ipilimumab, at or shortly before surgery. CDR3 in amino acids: CASCQDSVADTQYF. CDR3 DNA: TGTGCCAGCTGTCAGGACAGTGTGGCAGATACGCAGTATTTT.